Listed below are T cell receptor beta chains from one sample, sequenced in a study of beta chain features in type 1 diabetes. Clones were sequenced by immunoSEQ multiplex PCR, and TCRdb holds only the in-frame ones, with some missing. The sample consists of hundreds of thousands of clones, roughly 13% of them appearing once. Specimen: naive CD4+ T cells from blood. The source is a man aged 18 to 30 with type 1 diabetes. CDR3s include the opening cysteine and the closing phenylalanine or tryptophan. The D gene is left open where the match is weak. The size of a clone is reported for some rows only, either as once, few or many, or as a class for expanded clones.

>-|14|-|TRBV9|TRBJ1-3
TGTGCCAGCAGCGTAGAGGGTTCTGGAAACACCATATATTTT
CASSVEGSGNTIYF
>TRBD1|14|few|TRBV7-2|TRBJ1-5
TGTGCCAGCAGTGACAGGGGAGGCAATCAGCCCCAGCATTTT
CASSDRGGNQPQHF
>-|14|-|TRBV6-1|TRBJ1-2
TGTGCCAGCAGTGAGGTCGGGCCCGGCTATGGCTACACCTTC
CASSEVGPGYGYTF
>-|16|-|TRBV5-1|TRBJ2-2
TGCGCCAGCAGCTTGGGCCGGGACCCAAACACCGGGGAGCTGTTTTTT
CASSLGRDPNTGELFF
>-|12|few|TRBV10-3|TRBJ2-7
TGTGCCATCACTACGGGGCAAGACGAGCAGTACTTC
CAITTGQDEQYF
>-|20|-|TRBV18|TRBJ2-1
TGTGCCAGCTCACCACCGGGCAGGCAGGGGCCCACCTCGACGGTCAATGAGCAGTTCTTC
CASSPPGRQGPTSTVNEQFF
>-|11|few|TRBV20-1|TRBJ1-1
TGCAGTGCTAGCGGTCGCAGGGAAGCTTTCTTT
CSASGRREAFF
>-|12|-|TRBV7-8|TRBJ2-3
TGTGCCAGCAGCTTTAGCGCGGATACGCAGTATTTT
CASSFSADTQYF
>-|11|few|TRBV30|TRBJ2-7
TGTGCCTGGAGTGGGTGGGACGAGCAGTACTTC
CAWSGWDEQYF
>TRBD1|16|few|TRBV7-9|TRBJ2-7
TGTGCCAGCAGCCCTCGGACAGGGGGACTAAACTACGAGCAGTACTTC
CASSPRTGGLNYEQYF
>-|15|-|TRBV30|TRBJ1-4
TGTGCCTGGAGTGTACGGGGTTGGGGCGATGAAAAACTGTTTTTT
CAWSVRGWGDEKLFF
>-|13|-|TRBV6-1|TRBJ1-3
TGTGCCAGCAGTCCTACAGACAGAAACACCATATATTTT
CASSPTDRNTIYF
>TRBD1|14|-|TRBV19|TRBJ2-7
TGTGCCAGTAGTTTGGGACAGGGTCCCCTCGAGCAGTACTTC
CASSLGQGPLEQYF
>TRBD1|13|-|TRBV6-1|TRBJ2-5
TGTGCCAGCAGGAGGGGACAGCAAGAGACCCAGTACTTC
CASRRGQQETQYF
>TRBD1|15|few|TRBV5-1|TRBJ1-4
TGCGCCAGCAGCGGCCCGACAGGGGGCGAAGAAAAACTGTTTTTT
CASSGPTGGEEKLFF
>-|12|-|TRBV5-1|TRBJ1-1
TGCGCCAGCAGAACAGCAGACACTGAAGCTTTCTTT
CASRTADTEAFF
>TRBD1|14|few|TRBV28|TRBJ2-1
TGTGCCGGGGCCCGGACAGGACTTAGAAATGAGCAGTTCTTC
CAGARTGLRNEQFF
>-|12|-|TRBV9|TRBJ2-5
TGTGCCACCCCTAGGGAGCAAGAGACCCAGTACTTC
CATPREQETQYF
>-|15|few|TRBV18|TRBJ1-1
TGTGCCAGCTCACAAGGAGAAGCAGGGGTCACTGAAGCTTTCTTT
CASSQGEAGVTEAFF
>-|11|few|TRBV25-1|TRBJ1-2
TGTGCCAGCAGTGGGGGTTATGGCTACACCTTC
CASSGGYGYTF
>TRBD1|11|-|TRBV7-9|TRBJ2-1
TGTGCCAGCAGCGGACAGGTTCGGCAGTTCTTC
CASSGQVRQFF
>-|15|-|TRBV6-1|TRBJ1-1
TGTGCCAGCAGTGAAGCGCGGGGGGCCGGCACTGAAGCTTTCTTT
CASSEARGAGTEAFF
>-|14|few|TRBV30|TRBJ1-1
TGTGCCTGGAGGGTCCAGGGTCGGTTCACTGAAGCTTTCTTT
CAWRVQGRFTEAFF
>-|13|-|TRBV18|TRBJ2-5
TGTGCCAGCTCCCCCCAGGACTGGGAGACCCAGTACTTC
CASSPQDWETQYF
>-|11|-|TRBV30|TRBJ1-1
TGTGCCTGGAGTGTAGGTGCCGAGGCTTTCTTT
CAWSVGAEAFF
>TRBD1|13|-|TRBV6-1|TRBJ1-2
TGTGCCAGCAGTGAGGGACAGCGGTGGGGCTACACCTTC
CASSEGQRWGYTF
>-|15|few|TRBV7-6|TRBJ1-2
TGTGCCAGCAGCTTCGGAGGGGAGGTCGACTATGGCTACACCTTC
CASSFGGEVDYGYTF
>TRBD1|15|-|TRBV13|TRBJ2-1
TGTGCCAGCAGCCCGCGACAGGGGGCTAGGAATGAGCAGTTCTTC
CASSPRQGARNEQFF
>TRBD2|12|few|TRBV7-2|TRBJ2-1
TGTGCCAGCAGTGTACTAGCGGGGGCGCAGTTCTTC
CASSVLAGAQFF
>-|15|-|TRBV5-1|TRBJ2-7
TGCGCCAGCAGCTTGGAGGCTGGCCCATACTACGAGCAGTACTTC
CASSLEAGPYYEQYF
>-|11|-|TRBV10-3|TRBJ2-1
TGTGCCATCAGCCTACTGGGGGAGCAGTTCTTC
CAISLLGEQFF
>-|14|few|TRBV19|TRBJ2-7
TGTGCCAGTAGTATAGGCCAGGGAAGCTACGAGCAGTACTTC
CASSIGQGSYEQYF
>-|13|few|TRBV19|TRBJ1-5
TGTGCCAGTAGTAAGAGTTTCAATCAGCCCCAGCATTTT
CASSKSFNQPQHF
>-|14|-|TRBV4-2|TRBJ1-1
TGTGCCAGCAGCCAAAGTGTGATGAACACTGAAGCTTTCTTT
CASSQSVMNTEAFF
>-|15|-|TRBV6-5|TRBJ1-2
TGTGCCAGCAGTTACGACAGTTTAGCCCGCTATGGCTACACCTTC
CASSYDSLARYGYTF
>-|13|few|TRBV10-1|TRBJ2-5
TGCGCCAGCAGTGAGTCCCCAAGAGAGACCCAGTACTTC
CASSESPRETQYF
>TRBD1|14|few|TRBV5-1|TRBJ1-1
TGCGCCAGCAGCAATACAGGGGAGGGAACTGAAGCTTTCTTT
CASSNTGEGTEAFF
>-|13|few|TRBV13|TRBJ2-1
TGTGCCAGCAGCTTACCGAGCCGGAATGAGCAGTTCTTC
CASSLPSRNEQFF
>TRBD2|16|-|TRBV28|TRBJ2-1
TGTGCCACCACCCCCCCGGGCGGGGGGCGTGGGAATGAGCAGTTCTTC
CATTPPGGGRGNEQFF
>TRBD1|20|few|TRBV12-5|TRBJ1-1
TGTGCTAGTGGTTTGGCAAGACAGGGATCAACTTGGGACATGAACACTGAAGCTTTCTTT
CASGLARQGSTWDMNTEAFF
>-|13|few|TRBV6-6|TRBJ2-7
TGTGCCAGCAGAATGACAGGACCCTACGAGCAGTACTTC
CASRMTGPYEQYF
>-|12|-|TRBV29-1|TRBJ1-1
TGCTCGGGCAGGGTTATGAACACTGAAGCTTTCTTT
CSGRVMNTEAFF
>TRBD2|14|-|TRBV6-5|TRBJ2-5
TGTGCCAGCTCCCGACTAGCGGGACCAGAGACCCAGTACTTC
CASSRLAGPETQYF
>-|15|few|TRBV30|TRBJ1-5
TGTGCCTGGAGTATATTCGCAGGGAATGGTCAGCCCCAGCATTTT
CAWSIFAGNGQPQHF
>-|11|-|TRBV2|TRBJ2-4
TGTGCCTGCCTGGACAGTATCATTCAGTACTTC
CACLDSIIQYF
>-|14|few|TRBV7-9|TRBJ2-2
TGTGCCAGCAGCCCACTCGGGGCGGCCGGGGAGCTGTTTTTT
CASSPLGAAGELFF